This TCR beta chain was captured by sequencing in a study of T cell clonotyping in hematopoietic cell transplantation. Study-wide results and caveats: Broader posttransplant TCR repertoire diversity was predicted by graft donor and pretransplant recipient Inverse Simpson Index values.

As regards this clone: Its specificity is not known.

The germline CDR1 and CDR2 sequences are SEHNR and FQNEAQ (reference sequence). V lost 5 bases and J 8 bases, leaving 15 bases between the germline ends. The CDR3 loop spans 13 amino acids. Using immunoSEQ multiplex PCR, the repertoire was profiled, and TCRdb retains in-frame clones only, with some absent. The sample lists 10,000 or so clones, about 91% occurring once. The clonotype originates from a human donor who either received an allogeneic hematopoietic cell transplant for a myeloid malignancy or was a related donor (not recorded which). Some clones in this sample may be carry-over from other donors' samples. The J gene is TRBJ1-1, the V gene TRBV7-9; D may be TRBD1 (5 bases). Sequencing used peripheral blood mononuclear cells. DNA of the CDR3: TGTGCCAGCAGCGTAGAGGCAGGGAGGGAAGCTTTCTTT. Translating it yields CASSVEAGREAFF.